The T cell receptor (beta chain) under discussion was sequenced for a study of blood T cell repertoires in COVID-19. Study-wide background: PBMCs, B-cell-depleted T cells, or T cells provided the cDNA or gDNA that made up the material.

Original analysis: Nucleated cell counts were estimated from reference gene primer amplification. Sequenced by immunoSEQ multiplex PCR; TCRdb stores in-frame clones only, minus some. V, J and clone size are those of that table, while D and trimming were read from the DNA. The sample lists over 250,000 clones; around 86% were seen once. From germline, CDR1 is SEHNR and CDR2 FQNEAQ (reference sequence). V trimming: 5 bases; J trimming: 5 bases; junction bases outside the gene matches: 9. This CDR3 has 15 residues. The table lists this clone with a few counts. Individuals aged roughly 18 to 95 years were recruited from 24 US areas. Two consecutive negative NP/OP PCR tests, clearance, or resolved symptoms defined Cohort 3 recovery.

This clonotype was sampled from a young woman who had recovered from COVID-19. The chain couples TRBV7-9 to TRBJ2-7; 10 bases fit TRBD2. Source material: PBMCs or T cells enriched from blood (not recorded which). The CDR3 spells CASSGWRLAGDEQYF. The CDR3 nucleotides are TGTGCCAGCAGCGGGTGGCGCCTAGCGGGAGACGAGCAGTACTTC.